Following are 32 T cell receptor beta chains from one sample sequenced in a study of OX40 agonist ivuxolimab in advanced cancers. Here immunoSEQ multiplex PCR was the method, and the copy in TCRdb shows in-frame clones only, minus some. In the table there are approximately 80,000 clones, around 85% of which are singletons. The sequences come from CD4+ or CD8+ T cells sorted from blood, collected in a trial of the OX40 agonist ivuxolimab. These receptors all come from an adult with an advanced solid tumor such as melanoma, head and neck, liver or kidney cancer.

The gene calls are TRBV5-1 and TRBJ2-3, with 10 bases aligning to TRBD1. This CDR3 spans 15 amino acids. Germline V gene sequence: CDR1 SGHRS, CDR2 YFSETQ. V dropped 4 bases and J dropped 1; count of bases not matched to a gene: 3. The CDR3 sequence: CASSPGTGGTDTQYF. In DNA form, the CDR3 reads TGCGCCAGCAGCCCCGGGACAGGGGGCACAGATACGCAGTATTTT.

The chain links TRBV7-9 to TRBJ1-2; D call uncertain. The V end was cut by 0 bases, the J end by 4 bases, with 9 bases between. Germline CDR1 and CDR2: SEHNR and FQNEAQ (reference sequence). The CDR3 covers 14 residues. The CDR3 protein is CASSLASGPYGYTF. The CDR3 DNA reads TGTGCCAGCAGCTTAGCGTCCGGCCCCTATGGCTACACCTTC.

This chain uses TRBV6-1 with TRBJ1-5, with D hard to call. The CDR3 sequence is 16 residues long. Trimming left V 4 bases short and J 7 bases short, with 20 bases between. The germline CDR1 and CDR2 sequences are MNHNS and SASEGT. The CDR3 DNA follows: TGTGCCAGCAGTGCAGACATCCTAGATCGGTCGCAGCCCCAGCATTTT. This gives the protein CASSADILDRSQPQHF.

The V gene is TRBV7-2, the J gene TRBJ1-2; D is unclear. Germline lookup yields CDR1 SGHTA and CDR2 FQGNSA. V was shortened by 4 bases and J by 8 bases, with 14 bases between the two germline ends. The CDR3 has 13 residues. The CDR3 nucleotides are TGTGCCAGCAGCTACGAGAGGCTTGGGGGCTACACCTTC. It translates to CASSYERLGGYTF.

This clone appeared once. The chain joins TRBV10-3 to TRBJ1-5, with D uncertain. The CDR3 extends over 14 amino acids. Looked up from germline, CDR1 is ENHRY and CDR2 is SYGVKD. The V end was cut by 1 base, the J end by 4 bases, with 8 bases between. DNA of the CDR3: TGTGCCATCAGTGAGTTGGAAGGGAATCAGCCCCAGCATTTT. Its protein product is CAISELEGNQPQHF.

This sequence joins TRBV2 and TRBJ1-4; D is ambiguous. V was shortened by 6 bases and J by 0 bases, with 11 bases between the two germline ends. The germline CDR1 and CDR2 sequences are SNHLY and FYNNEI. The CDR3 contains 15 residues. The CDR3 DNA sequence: TGTGCCAGCAGCATCGACCCAGCAACTAATGAAAAACTGTTTTTT. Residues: CASSIDPATNEKLFF.

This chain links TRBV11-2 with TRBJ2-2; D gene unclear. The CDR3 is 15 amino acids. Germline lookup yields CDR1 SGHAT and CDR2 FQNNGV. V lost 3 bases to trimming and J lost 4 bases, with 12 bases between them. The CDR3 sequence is CASSLVVRVTGELFF. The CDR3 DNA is TGTGCCAGCAGCTTGGTGGTCCGGGTCACCGGGGAGCTGTTTTTT.

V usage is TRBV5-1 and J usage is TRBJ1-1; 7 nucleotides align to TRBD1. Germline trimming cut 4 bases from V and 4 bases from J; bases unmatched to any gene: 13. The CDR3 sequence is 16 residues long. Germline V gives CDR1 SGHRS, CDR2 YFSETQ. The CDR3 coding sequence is TGCGCCAGCAGCCAACAAACACAGGGGAGGGGCACTGAAGCTTTCTTT. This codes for CASSQQTQGRGTEAFF.

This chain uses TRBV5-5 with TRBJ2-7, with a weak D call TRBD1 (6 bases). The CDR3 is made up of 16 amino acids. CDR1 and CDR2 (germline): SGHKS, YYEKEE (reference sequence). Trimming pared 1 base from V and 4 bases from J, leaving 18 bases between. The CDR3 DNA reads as TGTGCCAGCAGCTTGTCTGGGGGCCTCCATAATTACGAGCAGTACTTC. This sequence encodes CASSLSGGLHNYEQYF.

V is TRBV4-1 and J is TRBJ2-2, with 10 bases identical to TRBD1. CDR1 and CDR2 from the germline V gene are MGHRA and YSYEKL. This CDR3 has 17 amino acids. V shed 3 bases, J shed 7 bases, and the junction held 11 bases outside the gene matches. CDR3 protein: CASSHLPGQGRNGELFF. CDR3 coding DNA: TGCGCCAGCAGCCACCTCCCGGGACAGGGGAGGAACGGGGAGCTGTTTTTT.

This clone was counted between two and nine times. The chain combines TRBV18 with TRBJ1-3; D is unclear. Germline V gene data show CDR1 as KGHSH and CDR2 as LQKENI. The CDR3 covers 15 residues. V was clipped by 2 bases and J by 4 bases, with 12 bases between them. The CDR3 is CASSPTDDPGNTIYF. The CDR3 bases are TGTGCCAGCTCACCAACCGACGATCCAGGAAACACCATATATTTT.

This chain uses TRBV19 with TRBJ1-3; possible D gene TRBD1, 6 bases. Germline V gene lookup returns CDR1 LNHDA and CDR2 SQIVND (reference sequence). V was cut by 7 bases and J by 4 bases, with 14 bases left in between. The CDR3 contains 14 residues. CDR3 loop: CASTNRADGNTIYF. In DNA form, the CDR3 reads TGTGCCAGTACCAACAGGGCCGACGGAAACACCATATATTTT.

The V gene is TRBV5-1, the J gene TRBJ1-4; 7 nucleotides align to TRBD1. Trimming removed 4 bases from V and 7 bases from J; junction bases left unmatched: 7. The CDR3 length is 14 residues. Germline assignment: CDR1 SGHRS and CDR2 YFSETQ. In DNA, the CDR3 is TGCGCCAGCAGCCCTGACAGGGAAGGTGAAAAACTGTTTTTT. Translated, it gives CASSPDREGEKLFF. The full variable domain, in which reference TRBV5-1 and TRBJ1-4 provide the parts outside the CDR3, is KAGVTQTPRYLIKTRGQQVTLSCSPISGHRSVSWYQQTPGQGLQFLFEYFSETQRNKGNFPGRFSGRQFSNSRSEMNVSTLELGDSALYLCASSPDREGEKLFFGSGTQLSVL.

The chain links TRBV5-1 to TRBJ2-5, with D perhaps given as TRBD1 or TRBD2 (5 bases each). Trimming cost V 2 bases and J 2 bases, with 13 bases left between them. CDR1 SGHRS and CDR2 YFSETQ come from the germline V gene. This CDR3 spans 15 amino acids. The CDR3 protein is CASSLETGRQETQYF. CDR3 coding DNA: TGCGCCAGCAGCTTAGAGACGGGGCGGCAAGAGACCCAGTACTTC.

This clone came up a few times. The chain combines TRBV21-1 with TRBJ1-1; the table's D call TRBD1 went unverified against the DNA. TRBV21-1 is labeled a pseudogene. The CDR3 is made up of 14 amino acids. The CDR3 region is CASSNGQDNTEAFF. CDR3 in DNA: TGTGCCAGCAGCAACGGACAGGATAACACTGAAGCTTTCTTT.

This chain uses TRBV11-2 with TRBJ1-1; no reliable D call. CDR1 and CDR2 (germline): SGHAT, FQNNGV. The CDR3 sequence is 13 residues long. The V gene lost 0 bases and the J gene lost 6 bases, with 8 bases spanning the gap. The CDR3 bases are TGTGCCAGCAGCTTAGATCCCTGGGCTGAAGCTTTCTTT. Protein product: CASSLDPWAEAFF.

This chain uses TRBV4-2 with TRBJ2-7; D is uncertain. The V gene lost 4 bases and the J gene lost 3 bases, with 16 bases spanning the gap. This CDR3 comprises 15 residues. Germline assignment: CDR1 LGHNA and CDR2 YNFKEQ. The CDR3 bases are TGTGCCAGCAGCCCCTACAAGGAAACCCTCTACGAGCAGTACTTC. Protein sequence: CASSPYKETLYEQYF.

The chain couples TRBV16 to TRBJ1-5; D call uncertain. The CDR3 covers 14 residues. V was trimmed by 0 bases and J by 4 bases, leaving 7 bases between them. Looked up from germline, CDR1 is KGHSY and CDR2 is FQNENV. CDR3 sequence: CASSQSDGNQPQHF. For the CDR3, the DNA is TGTGCCAGCAGCCAATCGGATGGAAATCAGCCCCAGCATTTT.

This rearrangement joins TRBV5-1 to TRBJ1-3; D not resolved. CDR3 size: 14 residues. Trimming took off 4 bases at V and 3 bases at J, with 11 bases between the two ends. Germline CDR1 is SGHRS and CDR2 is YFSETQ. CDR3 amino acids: CASSPTKVGNTIYF. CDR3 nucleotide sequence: TGCGCCAGCAGCCCAACCAAGGTTGGAAACACCATATATTTT. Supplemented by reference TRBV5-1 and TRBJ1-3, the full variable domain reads KAGVTQTPRYLIKTRGQQVTLSCSPISGHRSVSWYQQTPGQGLQFLFEYFSETQRNKGNFPGRFSGRQFSNSRSEMNVSTLELGDSALYLCASSPTKVGNTIYFGEGSWLTVV.

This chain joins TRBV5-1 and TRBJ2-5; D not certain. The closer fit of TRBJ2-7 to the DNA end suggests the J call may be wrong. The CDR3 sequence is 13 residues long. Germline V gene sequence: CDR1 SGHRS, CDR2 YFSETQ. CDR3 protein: CASSLGPNYEQYF. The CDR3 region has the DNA TGCGCCAGCAGCTTGGGACCCAACTACGAGCAGTACTTC.

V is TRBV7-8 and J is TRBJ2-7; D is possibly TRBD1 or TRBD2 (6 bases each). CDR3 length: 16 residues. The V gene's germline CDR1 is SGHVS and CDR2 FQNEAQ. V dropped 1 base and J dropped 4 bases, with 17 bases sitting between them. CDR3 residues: CASSLGPGRGGYEQYF. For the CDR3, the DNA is TGTGCCAGCAGCTTAGGCCCCGGGAGAGGGGGTTACGAGCAGTACTTC.

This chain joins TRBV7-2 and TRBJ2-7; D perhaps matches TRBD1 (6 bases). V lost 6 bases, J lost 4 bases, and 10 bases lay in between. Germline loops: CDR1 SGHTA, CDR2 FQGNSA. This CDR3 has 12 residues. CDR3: CASRGGGYEQYF. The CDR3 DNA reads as TGTGCCAGCAGAGGGGGTGGGTACGAGCAGTACTTC. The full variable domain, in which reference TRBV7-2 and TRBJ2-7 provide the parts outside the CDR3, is GAGVSQSPSNKVTEKGKDVELRCDPISGHTALYWYRQSLGQGLEFLIYFQGNSAPDKSGLPSDRFSAERTGGSVSTLTIQRTQQEDSAVYLCASRGGGYEQYFGPGTRLTVT.

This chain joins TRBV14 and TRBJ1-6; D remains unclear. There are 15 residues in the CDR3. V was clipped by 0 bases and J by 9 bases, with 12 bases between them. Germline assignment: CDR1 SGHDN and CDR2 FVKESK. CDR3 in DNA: TGTGCCAGCAGCCAAGACCGGGCTGGAGGTTCACCCCTCCACTTT. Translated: CASSQDRAGGSPLHF.

Here the CDR3 reads CASSHGQGYDGYTF. CDR3 nucleotides: TGTGCCAGCAGCCACGGACAGGGGTATGATGGCTACACCTTC. The rearrangement uses TRBV14 and TRBJ1-2, with 9 bases identical to TRBD1. The CDR3 runs 14 residues. The junction had 5 bases not matched to a gene; V was cut back by 3 bases and J by 6 bases. CDR1 is SGHDN, CDR2 FVKESK, per germline.

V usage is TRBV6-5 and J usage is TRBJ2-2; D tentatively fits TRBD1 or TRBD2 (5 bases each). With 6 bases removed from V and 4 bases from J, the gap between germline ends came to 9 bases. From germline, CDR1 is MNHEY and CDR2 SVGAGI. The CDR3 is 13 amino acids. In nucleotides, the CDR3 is TGTGCCAGCAGCTGGGGACCCACCGGGGAGCTGTTTTTT. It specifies CASSWGPTGELFF.

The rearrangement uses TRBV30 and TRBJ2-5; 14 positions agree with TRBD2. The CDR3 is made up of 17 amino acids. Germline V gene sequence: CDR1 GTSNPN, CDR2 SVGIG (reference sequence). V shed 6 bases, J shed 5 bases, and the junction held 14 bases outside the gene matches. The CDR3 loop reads CACKPNHRTSGGETQYF. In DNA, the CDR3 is TGTGCCTGCAAACCCAACCACCGGACTAGCGGGGGGGAGACCCAGTACTTC.

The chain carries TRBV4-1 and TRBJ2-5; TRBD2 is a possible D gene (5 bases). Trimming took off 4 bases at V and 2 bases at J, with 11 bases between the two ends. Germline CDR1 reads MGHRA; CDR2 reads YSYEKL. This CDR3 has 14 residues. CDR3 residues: CASSREGVQETQYF. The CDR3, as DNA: TGCGCCAGCAGCCGCGAGGGAGTTCAAGAGACCCAGTACTTC.

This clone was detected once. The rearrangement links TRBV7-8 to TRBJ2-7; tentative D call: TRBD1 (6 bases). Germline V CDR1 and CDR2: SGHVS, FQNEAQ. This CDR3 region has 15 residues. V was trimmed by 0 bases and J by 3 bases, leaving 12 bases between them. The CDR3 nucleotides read TGTGCCAGCAGCTTAGCCGGGACAAGTAACTACGAGCAGTACTTC. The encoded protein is CASSLAGTSNYEQYF.

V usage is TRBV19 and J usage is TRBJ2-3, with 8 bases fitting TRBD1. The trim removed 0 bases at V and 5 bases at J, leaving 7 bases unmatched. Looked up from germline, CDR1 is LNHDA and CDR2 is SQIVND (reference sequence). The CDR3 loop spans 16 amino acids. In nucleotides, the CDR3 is TGTGCCAGTAGTATAGATGGGGGACAGGTCCTAGATACGCAGTATTTT. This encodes CASSIDGGQVLDTQYF. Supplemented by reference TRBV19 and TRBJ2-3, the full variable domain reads DGGITQSPKYLFRKEGQNVTLSCEQNLNHDAMYWYRQDPGQGLRLIYYSQIVNDFQKGDIAEGYSVSREKKESFPLTVTSAQKNPTAFYLCASSIDGGQVLDTQYFGPGTRLTVL.

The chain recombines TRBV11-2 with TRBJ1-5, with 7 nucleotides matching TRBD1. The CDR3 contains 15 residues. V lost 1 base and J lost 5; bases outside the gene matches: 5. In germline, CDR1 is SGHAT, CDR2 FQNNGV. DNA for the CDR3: TGTGCCAGCAGCTTAGCCGGACAGGAACATCAGCCCCAGCATTTT. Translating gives CASSLAGQEHQPQHF.

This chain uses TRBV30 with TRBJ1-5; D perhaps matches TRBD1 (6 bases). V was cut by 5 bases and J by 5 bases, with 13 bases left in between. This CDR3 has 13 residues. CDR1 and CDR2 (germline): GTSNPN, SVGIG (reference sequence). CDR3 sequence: CAWQQGQHQPQHF. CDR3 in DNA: TGTGCCTGGCAACAGGGCCAACATCAGCCCCAGCATTTT.

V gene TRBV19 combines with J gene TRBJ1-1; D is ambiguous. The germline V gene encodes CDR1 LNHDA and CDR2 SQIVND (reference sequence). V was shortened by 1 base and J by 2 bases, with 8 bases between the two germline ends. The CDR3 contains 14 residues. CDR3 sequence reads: CASSIGQRNTEAFF. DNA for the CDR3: TGTGCCAGTAGTATAGGGCAGAGAAACACTGAAGCTTTCTTT.